This section outlines one T cell receptor (beta chain) sequence together with its context. Its antigen is as yet unknown. This entry comes from a study of PD-1 blockade in classical Hodgkin lymphoma. With no exception, relapse followed autologous stem cell transplantation in all patients, and brentuximab vedotin exposure varied. Some clones are missing from TCRdb's copy, which holds only in-frame ones; the method was immunoSEQ multiplex PCR. In the table there are around 65,000 clones, around 88% of which are singletons. Study results and caveats: Some patients started nivolumab under 1 year after ASCT, and they were excluded.

J gave up 5 bases and V 2 bases, and 6 bases lay outside the gene matches. The CDR3 totals 15 residues. Germline CDR1 reads SGHVS; CDR2 reads FQNEAQ. The source is a human donor with classical Hodgkin lymphoma. The chain combines TRBV7-8 with TRBJ2-7; 10 nucleotides match TRBD1. Sample: peripheral blood mononuclear cells (PBMCs), taken at baseline. The CDR3 DNA follows: TGTGCCAGCAGCTTATCCTGGACAGGGGGTAACGAGCAGTACTTC. It specifies CASSLSWTGGNEQYF.